A few counts support the clone carrying this T cell receptor (beta chain). Its target is unknown. The data were taken from a study of a mutant IDH1 vaccine in newly diagnosed glioma. Study-level information: Sex distribution of treated patients was about 62% male and about 38% female; mean age was around 40 years. Radiotherapy, temozolomide, or both had been given previously, and both were given to most. The study's findings and limits: Evidence of vaccine-induced immune responses was documented in about 93% of patients.

As for time point: baseline, week 1 (first vaccination visit). Treatment indicated: pre-vaccination baseline after standard-of-care therapy. There were new WHO grade 3 or 4 astrocytomas in the donors, and these were IDH1-mutant and ATRX-lost. This CDR3 comprises 15 residues. CDR1 SNHLY and CDR2 FYNNEI come from the germline V gene. V shed 1 base and J shed 3 bases, with 13 bases lying between them. Assay: immunoSEQ multiplex PCR; the TCRdb copy retains only in-frame clones and omits some. This sample yields tens of thousands of clones, of which approximately 91% are seen a single time; more than 8.5% belongs to the top ten.

This chain joins TRBV2 and TRBJ2-7; no reliable D call. The sample in question was PBMCs, obtained from a glioma patient treated with radiotherapy, temozolomide or both. The source of this sequence is a young man with glioma. The CDR3 is CASSEGGSLYYEQYF. CDR3 coding DNA: TGTGCCAGCAGTGAAGGTGGGTCGTTGTACTACGAGCAGTACTTC.